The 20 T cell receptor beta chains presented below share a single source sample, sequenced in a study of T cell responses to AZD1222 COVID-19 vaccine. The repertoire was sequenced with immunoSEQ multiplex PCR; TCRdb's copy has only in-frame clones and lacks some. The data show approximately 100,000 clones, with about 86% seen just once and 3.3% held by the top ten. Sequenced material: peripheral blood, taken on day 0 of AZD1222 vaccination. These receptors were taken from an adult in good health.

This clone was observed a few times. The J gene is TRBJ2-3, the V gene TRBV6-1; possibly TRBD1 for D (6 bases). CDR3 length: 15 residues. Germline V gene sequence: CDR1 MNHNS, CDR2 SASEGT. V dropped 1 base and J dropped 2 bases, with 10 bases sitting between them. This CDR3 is CASSEGQGHTDTQYF. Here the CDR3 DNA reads TGTGCCAGCAGTGAAGGGCAGGGACACACAGATACGCAGTATTTT.

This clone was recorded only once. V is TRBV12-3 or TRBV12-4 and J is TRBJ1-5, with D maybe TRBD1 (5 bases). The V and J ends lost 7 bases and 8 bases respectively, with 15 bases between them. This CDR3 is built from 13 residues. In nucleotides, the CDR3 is TGTGCCAGCAACCCGGGGGGTTTGAAGCCCCAGCATTTT. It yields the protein CASNPGGLKPQHF.

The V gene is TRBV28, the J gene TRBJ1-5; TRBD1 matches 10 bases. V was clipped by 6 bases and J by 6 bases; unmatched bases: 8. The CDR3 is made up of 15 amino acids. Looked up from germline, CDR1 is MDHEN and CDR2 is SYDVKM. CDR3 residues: CASRTPRTGGQPQHF. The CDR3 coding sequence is TGTGCCAGCAGAACCCCCCGGACAGGGGGTCAGCCCCAGCATTTT.

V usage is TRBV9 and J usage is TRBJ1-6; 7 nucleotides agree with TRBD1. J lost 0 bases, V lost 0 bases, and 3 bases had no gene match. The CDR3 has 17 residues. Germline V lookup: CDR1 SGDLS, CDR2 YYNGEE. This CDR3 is CASSVGSGGSYNSPLHF. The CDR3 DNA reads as TGTGCCAGCAGCGTAGGATCAGGGGGCTCCTATAATTCACCCCTCCACTTT.

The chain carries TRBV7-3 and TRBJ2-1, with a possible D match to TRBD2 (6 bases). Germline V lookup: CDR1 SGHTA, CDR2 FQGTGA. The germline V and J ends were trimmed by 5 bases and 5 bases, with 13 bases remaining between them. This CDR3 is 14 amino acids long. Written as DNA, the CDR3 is TGTGCCAGCAGCCCCACGTCTAGCGACAATGAGCAGTTCTTC. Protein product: CASSPTSSDNEQFF.

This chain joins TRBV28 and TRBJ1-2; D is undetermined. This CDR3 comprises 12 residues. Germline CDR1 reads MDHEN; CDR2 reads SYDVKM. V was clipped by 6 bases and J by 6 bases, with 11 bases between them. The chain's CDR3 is CASRGAGNGYTF. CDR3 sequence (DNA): TGTGCCAGCAGGGGCGCCGGGAATGGCTACACCTTC.

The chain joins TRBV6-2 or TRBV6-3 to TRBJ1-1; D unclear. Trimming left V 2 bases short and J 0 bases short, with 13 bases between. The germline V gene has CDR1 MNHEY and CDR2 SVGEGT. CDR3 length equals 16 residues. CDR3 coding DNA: TGTGCCAGCAGTTACGGCCCAGGTCGGATGAACACTGAAGCTTTCTTT. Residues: CASSYGPGRMNTEAFF.

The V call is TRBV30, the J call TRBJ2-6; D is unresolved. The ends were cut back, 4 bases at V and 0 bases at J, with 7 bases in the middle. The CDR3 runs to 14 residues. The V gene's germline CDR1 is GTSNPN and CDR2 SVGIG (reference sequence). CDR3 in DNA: TGTGCCTGGACTACCATCTCTGGGGCCAACGTCCTGACTTTC. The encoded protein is CAWTTISGANVLTF.

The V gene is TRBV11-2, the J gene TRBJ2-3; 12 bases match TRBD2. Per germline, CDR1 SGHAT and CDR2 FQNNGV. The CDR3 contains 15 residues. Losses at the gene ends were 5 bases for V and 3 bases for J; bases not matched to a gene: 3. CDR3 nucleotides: TGTGCCAGCAGCCCTGGACTAGCGGGGACAGATACGCAGTATTTT. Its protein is CASSPGLAGTDTQYF.

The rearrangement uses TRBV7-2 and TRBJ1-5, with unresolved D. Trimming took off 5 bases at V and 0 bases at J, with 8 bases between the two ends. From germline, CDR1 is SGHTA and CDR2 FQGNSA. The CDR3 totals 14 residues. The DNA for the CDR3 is TGTGCCAGCAGCCACCCCTATAGCAATCAGCCCCAGCATTTT. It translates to CASSHPYSNQPQHF.

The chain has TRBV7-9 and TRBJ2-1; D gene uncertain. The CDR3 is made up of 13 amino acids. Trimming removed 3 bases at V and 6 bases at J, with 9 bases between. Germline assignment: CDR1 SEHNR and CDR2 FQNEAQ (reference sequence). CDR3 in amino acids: CASSLAVSNEQFF. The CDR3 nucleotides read TGTGCCAGCAGCTTGGCGGTGAGCAATGAGCAGTTCTTC.

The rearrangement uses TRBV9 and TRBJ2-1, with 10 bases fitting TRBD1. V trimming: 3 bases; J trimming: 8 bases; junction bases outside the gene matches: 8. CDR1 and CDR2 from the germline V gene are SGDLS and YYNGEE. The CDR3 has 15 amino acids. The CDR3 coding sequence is TGTGCCAGCAGCGCCGGGACAGGGGTGATCGATGAGCAGTTCTTC. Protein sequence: CASSAGTGVIDEQFF.

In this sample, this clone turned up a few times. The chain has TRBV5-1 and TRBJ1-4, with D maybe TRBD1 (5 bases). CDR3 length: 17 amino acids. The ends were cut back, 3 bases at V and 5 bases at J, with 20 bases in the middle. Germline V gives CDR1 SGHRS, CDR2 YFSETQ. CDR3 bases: TGCGCCAGCAGCTGGGGGAATGCGGGCGTGGGGAATGAAAAACTGTTTTTT. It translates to CASSWGNAGVGNEKLFF.

CDR3 in amino acids: CASSLVPRLGSYSNQPQHF. Here the CDR3 DNA reads TGTGCCAGCAGCTTAGTCCCCCGACTTGGATCGTATAGCAATCAGCCCCAGCATTTT. The chain is built from TRBV7-2 and TRBJ1-5; D remains ambiguous. The ends were cut back, 1 base at V and 0 bases at J, with 19 bases in the middle. Germline-derived CDR1 and CDR2 are SGHTA and FQGNSA. The length of the CDR3 is 19 residues.

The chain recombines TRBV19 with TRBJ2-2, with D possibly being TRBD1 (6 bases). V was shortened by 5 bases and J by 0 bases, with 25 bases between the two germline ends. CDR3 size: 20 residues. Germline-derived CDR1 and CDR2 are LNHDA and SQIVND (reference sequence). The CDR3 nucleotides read TGTGCCAGTAGTCTGCCCCTAGGACAGACTGGTCGACCGAACACCGGGGAGCTGTTTTTT. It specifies CASSLPLGQTGRPNTGELFF.

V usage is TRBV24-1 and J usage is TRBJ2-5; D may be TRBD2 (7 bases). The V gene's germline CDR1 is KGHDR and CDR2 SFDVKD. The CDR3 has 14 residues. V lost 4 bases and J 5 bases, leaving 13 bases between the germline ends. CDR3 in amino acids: CATSEGGPRETQYF. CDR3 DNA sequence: TGTGCCACCAGTGAGGGGGGGCCGCGGGAGACCCAGTACTTC.

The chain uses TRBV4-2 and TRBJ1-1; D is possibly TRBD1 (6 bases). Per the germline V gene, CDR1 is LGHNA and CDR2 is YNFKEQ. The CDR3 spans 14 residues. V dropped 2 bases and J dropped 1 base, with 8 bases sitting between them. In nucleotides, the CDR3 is TGTGCCAGCAGCCAACCCAGGGGGAACACTGAAGCTTTCTTT. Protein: CASSQPRGNTEAFF.

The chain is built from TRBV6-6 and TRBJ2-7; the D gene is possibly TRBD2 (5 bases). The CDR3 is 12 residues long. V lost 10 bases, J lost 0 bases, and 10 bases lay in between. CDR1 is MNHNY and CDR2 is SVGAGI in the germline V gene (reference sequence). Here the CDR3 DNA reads TGTGCCATCAGCGGATCCTCCTACGAGCAGTACTTC. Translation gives CAISGSSYEQYF.

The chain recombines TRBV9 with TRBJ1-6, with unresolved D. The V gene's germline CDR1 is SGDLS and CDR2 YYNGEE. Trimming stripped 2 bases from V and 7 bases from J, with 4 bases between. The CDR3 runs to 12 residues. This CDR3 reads CASSVMNSPLHF. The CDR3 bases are TGTGCCAGCAGCGTCATGAATTCACCCCTCCACTTT.

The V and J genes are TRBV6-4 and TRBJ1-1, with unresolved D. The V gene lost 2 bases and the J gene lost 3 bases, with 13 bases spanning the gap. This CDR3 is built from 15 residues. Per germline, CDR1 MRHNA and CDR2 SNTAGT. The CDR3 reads CASSDLPRADTEAFF. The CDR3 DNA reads TGTGCCAGCAGTGACCTTCCGAGGGCGGACACTGAAGCTTTCTTT.